The clone carrying this T cell receptor (beta chain) was detected ten times or more. Its target is not known. CDR1 is DFQATT and CDR2 is SNEGSKA in the germline V gene (reference sequence). There are 13 residues in the CDR3. Trimming stripped 5 bases from V and 5 bases from J, with 15 bases between. TCRdb re-called the 5' RACE reads through MiXCR, storing one row per CDR3 protein. Of hundreds of thousands of distinct CDR3 sequences in the sample, roughly a fifth are singletons; the top ten hold approximately 14%. The data derive from a study of T cells after yellow fever vaccination. The wider study: Researchers used SMART-Seq v4 Ultra Low Input to prepare fractions that had low cell numbers.

Study-wide points: The study re-detected most primary-vaccination clones after the booster (96% CD4, roughly 85% CD8). Clonotype sharing between CD4 and CD8 compartments was small. Compared with primary, the secondary response was weaker and peaked at day 5, not 15.

This sample comprised PBMCs, obtained 15 days after the yellow fever booster vaccination. This clonotype was sampled from a man younger than 40 who received the YFV17D yellow fever vaccine. V gene TRBV20-1 combines with J gene TRBJ2-5; D might be TRBD1 or TRBD2, each matching 5 bases. CDR3 nucleotide sequence: TGCAGTGCTCGGGACGGCCTTGGGGAGACCCAGTACTTC. This translates into CSARDGLGETQYF.